The rows below give T cell receptor beta chains drawn from one sample of a study of memory CD4+ T cells and cytomegalovirus serostatus. Sequencing was performed with immunoSEQ multiplex PCR; in TCRdb, only in-frame clones are kept and a portion is missing. The table lists tens of thousands of clones, approximately 82% of them singletons. Sequencing used memory CD4+ T cells from blood. All receptors come from an adult in good health and CMV-seronegative. Some clones in this sample may be carry-over from other donors' samples. CDR3s include the opening cysteine and the closing phenylalanine or tryptophan. The order of the fields is J gene, clone size, D gene, V gene, CDR3 DNA, CDR3 protein. The D gene is left open where the match is weak. Clone size is shown for a subset of rows, as once, few, many or a class of expanded clone.

>TRBJ1-1|once|TRBD1|TRBV7-8
TGTGCCAGCAGCTTAGCAGGGACAGGCGAAGCTTTCTTT
CASSLAGTGEAFF
>TRBJ2-2|.|.|TRBV19
TGTGCCAGTCGTCAGGGCGGGATGAACACCGGGGAGCTGTTTTTT
CASRQGGMNTGELFF
>TRBJ2-7|once|TRBD1|TRBV7-9
TGTGCCAGCAGCCCCCGGGACAGGCGTTACGAGCAGTACTTC
CASSPRDRRYEQYF
>TRBJ1-4|.|TRBD1|TRBV28
TGTGCCAGCACCCAAACCGGGACAGGGGTAGAAAAACTGTTTTTT
CASTQTGTGVEKLFF
>TRBJ2-1|.|.|TRBV5-1
TGCGCCAGCAGCTTGGGGCTAGCCAATGAGCAGTTCTTC
CASSLGLANEQFF
>TRBJ2-4|.|TRBD1|TRBV28
TGTGCCAGCAGGGCAGGGGGAAACATTCAGTACTTC
CASRAGGNIQYF
>TRBJ2-1|.|TRBD2|TRBV7-2
TGTGCCAGCAGCATAAAAGGAGGGACTAGCGGGATCAATGAGCAGTTCTTC
CASSIKGGTSGINEQFF
>TRBJ1-5|.|.|TRBV7-2
TGTGCCAGCAGCCTAAGGAGGGGAGATAGCAATCAGCCCCAGCATTTT
CASSLRRGDSNQPQHF
>TRBJ1-4|.|.|TRBV12-1
TGTGCCAGCAGCTTTCCTTACAGGGGTAAATATGAAAAACTGTTTTTT
CASSFPYRGKYEKLFF
>TRBJ1-1|.|TRBD1|TRBV5-4
TGTGCCAGCAGCTTGCGGGCAGGGGGGACTGAAGCTTTCTTT
CASSLRAGGTEAFF
>TRBJ2-1|.|.|TRBV7-2
TGTGCCAGCAGCACCCGGGACTCCCCCCCCTACAATGAGCAGTTCTTC
CASSTRDSPPYNEQFF
>TRBJ2-7|.|.|TRBV5-1
TGCGCCAGCAGCTTGGGAGGGGGCTCCTACGAGCAGTACTTC
CASSLGGGSYEQYF
>TRBJ2-7|.|TRBD1|TRBV5-1
TGCGCCAGCCGCCCGGGGACAGGGTTTGGCGAGCAGTACTTC
CASRPGTGFGEQYF
>TRBJ2-3|.|.|TRBV18
TGTGCCAGCTCACCAGCGGCTAGCAGGTTTGCAGATACGCAGTATTTT
CASSPAASRFADTQYF
>TRBJ1-2|.|.|TRBV6-5
TGTGCCGGATCGACTAACTATGGCTACACCTTC
CAGSTNYGYTF
>TRBJ2-1|.|TRBD1|TRBV10-3
TGTGCCATCAGGACAGGGAATGAGCAGTTCTTC
CAIRTGNEQFF
>TRBJ1-6|.|.|TRBV19
TGTGCCAGTAGTCCTCGCCCGAGGGGGAGGGAAGATTCACCCCTCCACTTT
CASSPRPRGREDSPLHF
>TRBJ1-4|.|TRBD1|TRBV19
TGTGCCAGTAGTATTTTCCAGGGGGGAGAAAAACTGTTTTTT
CASSIFQGGEKLFF
>TRBJ2-2|.|.|TRBV4-3
TGCGCCAGCAGCCGAGACAAGAACACCGGGGAGCTGTTTTTT
CASSRDKNTGELFF
>TRBJ1-1|.|.|TRBV5-1
TGCGCCAGCAGCCTGCAGGGAGGGAGGACTGAAGCTTTCTTT
CASSLQGGRTEAFF
>TRBJ2-3|.|TRBD2|TRBV25-1
TGTGCCAGCACCTCGACTAGCGGGAGGGCGCCAGATACGCAGTATTTT
CASTSTSGRAPDTQYF
>TRBJ1-1|.|.|TRBV7-8
TGTGCCAGCAGAGCTGGGGCGCGGAACACTGAAGCTTTCTTT
CASRAGARNTEAFF
>TRBJ2-7|.|.|TRBV9
TGTGCCAGCAGCGACTGGGGAGGCTACGAGCAGTACTTC
CASSDWGGYEQYF
>TRBJ1-1|.|TRBD1|TRBV5-1
TGCGCCAGCAGCCCATACGGACAGGGCAACACTGAAGCTTTCTTT
CASSPYGQGNTEAFF
>TRBJ2-1|.|.|TRBV5-1
TGCGCCAGCAGTTCCACCTCCCTAGCCCTCCAAGACAATGAGCAGTTCTTC
CASSSTSLALQDNEQFF
>TRBJ2-7|.|TRBD2|TRBV2
TGTGCCAGCAGTGTTGGCGGGAGGGCCTACGAGCAGTACTTC
CASSVGGRAYEQYF